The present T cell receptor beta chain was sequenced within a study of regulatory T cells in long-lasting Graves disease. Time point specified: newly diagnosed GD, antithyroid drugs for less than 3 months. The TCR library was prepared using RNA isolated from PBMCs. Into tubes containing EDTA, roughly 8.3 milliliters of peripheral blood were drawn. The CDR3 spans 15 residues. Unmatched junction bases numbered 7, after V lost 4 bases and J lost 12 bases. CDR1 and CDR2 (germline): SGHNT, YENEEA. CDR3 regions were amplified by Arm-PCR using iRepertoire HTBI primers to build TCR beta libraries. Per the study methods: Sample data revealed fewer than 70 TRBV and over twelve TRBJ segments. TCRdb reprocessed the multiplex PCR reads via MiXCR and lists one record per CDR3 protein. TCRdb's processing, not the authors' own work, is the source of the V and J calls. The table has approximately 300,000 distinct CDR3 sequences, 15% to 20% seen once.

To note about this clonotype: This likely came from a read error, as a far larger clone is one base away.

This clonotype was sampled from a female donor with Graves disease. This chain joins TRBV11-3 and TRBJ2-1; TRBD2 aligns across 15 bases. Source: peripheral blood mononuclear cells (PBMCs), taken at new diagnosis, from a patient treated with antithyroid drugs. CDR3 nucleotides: TGTGCCAGCAGCTCCCGGACTAGCGGGAGGGCGCCGCAGTTCTTC. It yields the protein CASSSRTSGRAPQFF.